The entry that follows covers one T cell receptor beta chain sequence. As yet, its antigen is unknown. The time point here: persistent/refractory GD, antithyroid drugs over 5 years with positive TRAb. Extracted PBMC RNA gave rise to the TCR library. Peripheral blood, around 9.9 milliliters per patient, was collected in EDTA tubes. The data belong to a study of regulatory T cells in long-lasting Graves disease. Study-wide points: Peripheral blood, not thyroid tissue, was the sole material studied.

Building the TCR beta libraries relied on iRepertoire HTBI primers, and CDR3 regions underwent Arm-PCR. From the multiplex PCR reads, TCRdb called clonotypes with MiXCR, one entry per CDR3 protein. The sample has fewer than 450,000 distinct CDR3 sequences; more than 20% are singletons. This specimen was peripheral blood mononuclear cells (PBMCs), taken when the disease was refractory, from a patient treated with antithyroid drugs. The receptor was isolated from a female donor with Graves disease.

This CDR3 is CASSIQALNTEAFF. Written as DNA, the CDR3 is TGTGCCAGCAGTATACAGGCCTTGAACACTGAAGCTTTCTTT. The chain recombines TRBV6-1 with TRBJ1-1; D might be TRBD1 (5 bases). Deletions cut 5 bases from V and 0 bases from J, with 10 bases between. Germline V lookup: CDR1 MNHNS, CDR2 SASEGT. This CDR3 has 14 amino acids.